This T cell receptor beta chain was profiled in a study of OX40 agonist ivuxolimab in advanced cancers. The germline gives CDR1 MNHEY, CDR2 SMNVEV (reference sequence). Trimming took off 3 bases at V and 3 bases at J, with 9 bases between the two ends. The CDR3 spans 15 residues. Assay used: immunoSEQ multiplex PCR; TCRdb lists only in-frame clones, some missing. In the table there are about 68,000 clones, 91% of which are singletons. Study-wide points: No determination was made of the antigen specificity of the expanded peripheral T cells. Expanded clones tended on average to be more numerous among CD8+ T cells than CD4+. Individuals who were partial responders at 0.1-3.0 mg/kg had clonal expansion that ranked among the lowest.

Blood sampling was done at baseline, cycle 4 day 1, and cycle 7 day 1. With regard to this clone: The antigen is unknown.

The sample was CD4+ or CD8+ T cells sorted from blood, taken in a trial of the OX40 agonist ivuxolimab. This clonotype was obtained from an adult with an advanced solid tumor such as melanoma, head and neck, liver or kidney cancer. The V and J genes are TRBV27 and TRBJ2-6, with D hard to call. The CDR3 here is CASSFLGIGANVLTF. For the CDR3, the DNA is TGTGCCAGCAGTTTTTTGGGTATTGGGGCCAACGTCCTGACTTTC.